Listed below are T cell receptor beta chains from one sample, sequenced in a study of Ad26.COV2.S vaccination and SARS-CoV-2 variants. Profiling relied on immunoSEQ multiplex PCR, and the TCRdb table lists in-frame clones only, not all of them. Counted here are approximately 450,000 clones, around nine tenths occurring once; the ten biggest clones make up approximately 12%. This specimen was peripheral blood, taken in a trial of Ad26.COV2.S vaccine versus placebo. The receptors shown here come from a person between 18 and 59 years old who received the Ad26.COV2.S COVID-19 vaccine or a placebo. The CDR3 runs from the conserved cysteine through the conserved F or W. A D gene is named only where the DNA matches it firmly. Size is omitted from some rows. Given values are once, few, many or a class for expanded clones.

15 | - | TRBJ1-1 | - | TRBV7-9 | TGTGCCAGCAGCCGAATCACTCGGGGGGATACTGAAGCTTTCTTT | CASSRITRGDTEAFF
16 | - | TRBJ1-2 | - | TRBV3-1/TRBV3-2 | TGTGCCAGCAGCCAAGATGGTCCCGGGACACTTTATGGCTACACCTTC | CASSQDGPGTLYGYTF
13 | - | TRBJ2-5 | - | TRBV10-3 | TGTGCCATCAGTGAGTCCAGGGTTGGGACCCAGTACTTC | CAISESRVGTQYF
14 | - | TRBJ2-7 | once | TRBV6-5 | TGTGCCAGCAGTTACTCGACCAAAGCCTACGAGCAGTACTTC | CASSYSTKAYEQYF
13 | - | TRBJ1-1 | - | TRBV10-3 | TGTGCCATCAGGGGAGGGGGAAGGACTGAAGCTTTCTTT | CAIRGGGRTEAFF
16 | TRBD2 | TRBJ2-7 | - | TRBV4-3 | TGCGCCAGCAGCCAGGGTTTTAGCGGGAGCGGCTACGAGCAGTACTTC | CASSQGFSGSGYEQYF
14 | - | TRBJ2-1 | - | TRBV7-2 | TGTGCCAGCAGCGAAGCTAACGCGGGAAGCCGCCGAGTCTTC | CASSEANAGSRRVF
16 | TRBD1 | TRBJ2-7 | - | TRBV27 | TGTGCCAGCAGTCTCCTGCAGGGGGCGAACTCCTACGAGCAGTACTTC | CASSLLQGANSYEQYF
15 | TRBD1 | TRBJ2-7 | - | TRBV4-1 | TGCGCCAGCAGCCAGGGGGACAGGGGGACCTACGAGCAGTACTTC | CASSQGDRGTYEQYF
13 | TRBD2 | TRBJ2-4 | - | TRBV6-5 | TGTGCCAGCGGTCGGGAGGATGGGGGCATTCAGTACTTC | CASGREDGGIQYF
14 | - | TRBJ2-2 | - | TRBV28 | TGTGCCAGCAGCACTGGGCAGGGGTTCGGGGAGCTGTTTTTT | CASSTGQGFGELFF
15 | - | TRBJ2-1 | - | TRBV3-1/TRBV3-2 | TGTGCCAGCAGCCCGCAGGGGGGAGTTTACAATGAGCAGTTCTTC | CASSPQGGVYNEQFF
12 | - | TRBJ2-7 | - | TRBV24-1 | TGTGCCACCAGTGAATTGGGTTACGAGCAGTACTTC | CATSELGYEQYF
14 | - | TRBJ1-2 | - | TRBV7-9 | TGTGCCAGCAGCTTAGATGGGAGCCTCTATGGCTACACCTTC | CASSLDGSLYGYTF
14 | - | TRBJ2-7 | - | TRBV4-1 | TGCGCCAGCAGCCCCGGGCAGGCCGCCTACGAGCAGTACTTC | CASSPGQAAYEQYF
14 | - | TRBJ1-2 | - | TRBV18 | TGTGCCAGCTCACAACAGCAACCCGACTATGGCTACACCTTC | CASSQQQPDYGYTF
17 | - | TRBJ2-2 | - | TRBV9 | TGTGCCAGCAGCAAAATAGGGGGGCCAGCGGGTGCCGGGGAGCTGTTTTTT | CASSKIGGPAGAGELFF
15 | TRBD2 | TRBJ2-1 | - | TRBV13 | TGTGCCAGCAGCTTAGAGGGACTAGCGGTTAATGAGCAGTTCTTC | CASSLEGLAVNEQFF
15 | - | TRBJ1-1 | - | TRBV4-2 | TGTGCCAGCAGCCAACCTCTTATCCGAGGGACTGAAGCTTTCTTT | CASSQPLIRGTEAFF
16 | TRBD1 | TRBJ2-3 | - | TRBV19 | TGTGCCAGTAGTATAATCGGGACAGCTAGCACAGATACGCAGTATTTT | CASSIIGTASTDTQYF
14 | - | TRBJ2-3 | - | TRBV10-2 | TGCGCCAGCCGTTCCGGGATCTCTACAGATACGCAGTATTTT | CASRSGISTDTQYF
12 | - | TRBJ2-2 | - | TRBV30 | TGTGCCTGGAGTGTTCGAGGCGGGGAGCTGTTTTTT | CAWSVRGGELFF
13 | - | TRBJ1-5 | - | TRBV7-2 | TGTGCCAGCAGCTTAGCTAGCAATCAGCCCCAGCATTTT | CASSLASNQPQHF
13 | - | TRBJ2-7 | - | TRBV5-1 | TGCGCCAGCAGCTACGGGACTCTGGGCGAGCAGTACTTC | CASSYGTLGEQYF
15 | TRBD1 | TRBJ1-2 | - | TRBV7-9 | TGTGCCAGCAGCCAATATCAGGGACAGAACTATGGCTACACCTTC | CASSQYQGQNYGYTF
12 | - | TRBJ2-7 | - | TRBV30 | TGTGCCTGGAGTCGACAGGTCCACGAGCAGTACTTC | CAWSRQVHEQYF
14 | - | TRBJ1-2 | - | TRBV6-5 | TGTGCCAGCAGTTACTCGAACATGATCTATGGCTACACCTTC | CASSYSNMIYGYTF
14 | - | TRBJ1-2 | once | TRBV28 | TGTGCCAGCAGGTCCAGGGCGGCCGGGGGTGGCTACACCTTC | CASRSRAAGGGYTF
12 | - | TRBJ2-3 | - | TRBV5-1 | TGCGCCAGCAGCGCCGGGTGGGATACGCAGTATTTT | CASSAGWDTQYF
16 | - | TRBJ2-4 | - | TRBV4-1 | TGCGCCAGCAGCCAACGGGACGGACTAGCCAAAAACATTCAGTACTTC | CASSQRDGLAKNIQYF
14 | - | TRBJ1-1 | once | TRBV5-4 | TGTGCCAGCAGCTTGTCCCAGGCGAACACTGAAGCTTTCTTT | CASSLSQANTEAFF
18 | TRBD2 | TRBJ2-3 | once | TRBV6-2/TRBV6-3 | TGTGCCAGCAGTACCCCTTCGACTAGCGGCGTCCCCACAGATACGCAGTATTTT | CASSTPSTSGVPTDTQYF
16 | TRBD1 | TRBJ1-2 | - | TRBV4-3 | TGCGCCAGCAGCCATTCCGGGACAGGGGAAAACTATGGCTACACCTTC | CASSHSGTGENYGYTF
15 | TRBD2 | TRBJ2-5 | - | TRBV7-9 | TGTGCCAGCACCTTACTAGCGGGAGGCGGTGAGACCCAGTACTTC | CASTLLAGGGETQYF
13 | TRBD1 | TRBJ1-1 | - | TRBV7-3 | TGTGCCAGCAGCTCAGACAGGGACACTGAAGCTTTCTTT | CASSSDRDTEAFF
13 | - | TRBJ1-2 | - | TRBV12-3/TRBV12-4 | TGTGCCAGCAGACAGACAGAACTCTATGGCTACACCTTC | CASRQTELYGYTF
16 | TRBD2 | TRBJ2-7 | - | TRBV30 | TGTGCCTGGACAGGGACTAATCCAGCCAGAGGAGGCGAGCAGTACTTC | CAWTGTNPARGGEQYF
16 | TRBD2 | TRBJ2-1 | - | TRBV11-2 | TGTGCCAGCAGAAGAACCGGGACTAGCGGATTGGGTGAGCAGTTCTTC | CASRRTGTSGLGEQFF
16 | TRBD2 | TRBJ2-1 | - | TRBV10-3 | TGTGCCATCAGCCCACTAGCGGGGGGCTCCTACAATGAGCAGTTCTTC | CAISPLAGGSYNEQFF
21 | TRBD1 | TRBJ2-4 | - | TRBV27 | TGTGCCAGCAGTCCGAATCTTGCGGACAGGCCGTTCTCCCTAGCCAAAAACATTCAGTACTTC | CASSPNLADRPFSLAKNIQYF
16 | TRBD2 | TRBJ2-7 | - | TRBV7-9 | TGTGCCAGCAGCTCTATTAGCGGGAGTGACTCCTACGAGCAGTACTTC | CASSSISGSDSYEQYF
15 | TRBD1 | TRBJ2-7 | - | TRBV4-1 | TGCGCCAGCAGCCAACTGGGACAGGGTACCTACGAGCAGTACTTC | CASSQLGQGTYEQYF
13 | - | TRBJ1-6 | - | TRBV30 | TGTGCCTGGAGTTACCAGGACCTTACGCCCCTCCACTTT | CAWSYQDLTPLHF
14 | - | TRBJ2-2 | - | TRBV11-2 | TGTGCCAGCAGCTCCGGGGACTTCACCGGGGAGCTGTTTTTT | CASSSGDFTGELFF
16 | - | TRBJ2-7 | - | TRBV4-3 | TGCGCCAGCAGCCAAGATATAGTGGGTCGGAGCTACGAGCAGTACTTC | CASSQDIVGRSYEQYF
17 | - | TRBJ2-3 | - | TRBV3-1/TRBV3-2 | TGTGCCAGCAGCCAAGATTTGGGGGGAGCGATCACAGATACGCAGTATTTT | CASSQDLGGAITDTQYF
14 | - | TRBJ2-1 | - | TRBV6-2/TRBV6-3 | TGTGCCAGCAGTCAGCAGGCGATTTACAATGAGCAGTTCTTC | CASSQQAIYNEQFF
16 | - | TRBJ2-3 | once | TRBV9 | TGTGCCAGCAGCCTTACAGGGACCATTAGCACAGATACGCAGTATTTT | CASSLTGTISTDTQYF
15 | - | TRBJ2-5 | - | TRBV7-8 | TGTGCCAGCAGCTTAGCACTGGGGGTGGGAGAGACCCAGTACTTC | CASSLALGVGETQYF
12 | - | TRBJ1-6 | - | TRBV7-9 | TGTGCCAGCAGCTTGATCCAGGAACCCCTCCACTTT | CASSLIQEPLHF
12 | - | TRBJ1-5 | - | TRBV28 | TGTGCCAGCAGCTCTGTAGTTCGGCCCCAGCATTTT | CASSSVVRPQHF